A single sample is the source of the 28 T cell receptor beta chains below, sequenced in a study of technical replicates of blood from a handful of donors. Measured with immunoSEQ multiplex PCR; TCRdb has only the in-frame clones, and not every one. The sample includes about 76,000 clones, roughly 90% seen only once; the top ten take approximately 0.25%. The source material was T cells isolated from PBMCs. These receptors were taken from a human donor in good health.

This clone appeared once. This chain joins TRBV25-1 and TRBJ2-7; D gene ambiguous. V was clipped by 3 bases and J by 2 bases, with 5 bases between them. Germline V gene data show CDR1 as MGHDK and CDR2 as SYGVNS. The CDR3 extends over 12 amino acids. CDR3 in DNA: TGTGCCAGCAGTGATCCTACCTACGAGCAGTACTTC. Protein: CASSDPTYEQYF.

The chain carries TRBV18 and TRBJ2-7; 9 bases fit TRBD2. The CDR3 length is 14 residues. In germline, CDR1 is KGHSH, CDR2 LQKENI. V lost 5 bases to trimming and J lost 2 bases; unmatched junction nucleotides: 4. The CDR3 bases are TGTGCCAGCTCAGAGACTAGCGGCCCCTACGAGCAGTACTTC. Translation gives CASSETSGPYEQYF.

This chain uses TRBV11-3 with TRBJ2-7, with 10 bases that match TRBD2. CDR1 is SGHNT, CDR2 YENEEA, per germline. Trimming took 2 bases from V and 2 from J; bases not matched to a gene: 0. This CDR3 comprises 14 residues. The CDR3 sequence is CASSLSGGAYEQYF. The CDR3 coding sequence is TGTGCCAGCAGCTTAAGCGGGGGGGCCTACGAGCAGTACTTC.

The V and J genes are TRBV5-1 and TRBJ1-1; 9 nucleotides line up with TRBD1. The germline gives CDR1 SGHRS, CDR2 YFSETQ. V lost 1 base and J lost 7; bases outside the gene matches: 14. The length of the CDR3 is 17 residues. The CDR3 is CASSLWGTGSQLFEAFF. The CDR3 region has the DNA TGCGCCAGCAGCTTGTGGGGGACAGGGAGTCAGCTATTTGAAGCTTTCTTT.

The genes are TRBV5-1 and TRBJ2-5, with TRBD2 matching 9 bases. The CDR3 is 16 residues long. V trimming: 6 bases; J trimming: 2 bases; junction bases outside the gene matches: 11. Looked up from germline, CDR1 is SGHRS and CDR2 is YFSETQ. CDR3 bases: TGCGCCAGCACCCGCGGGGGGGACCCGATTCAAGAGACCCAGTACTTC. Its protein is CASTRGGDPIQETQYF.

V usage is TRBV7-3 and J usage is TRBJ2-3; D may be TRBD1 (6 bases). In germline, CDR1 is SGHTA, CDR2 FQGTGA. Trimming removed 6 bases at V and 6 bases at J, with 13 bases between. The CDR3 consists of 13 residues. CDR3 nucleotides: TGTGCCAGCAGTTACAGGGACGGGGATACGCAGTATTTT. This gives the protein CASSYRDGDTQYF.

The V and J genes are TRBV5-5 and TRBJ2-5; D uncertain. The CDR3 totals 12 residues. CDR1 SGHKS and CDR2 YYEKEE come from the germline V gene (reference sequence). The germline V and J ends were trimmed by 4 bases and 10 bases, with 14 bases remaining between them. As DNA, the CDR3 is TGTGCCAGCAGCCCGAGGCTGGTGGGCCAGTACTTC. Translation: CASSPRLVGQYF.

Only one count was recorded for this clone. The J gene is TRBJ1-2, the V gene TRBV19; 7 bases match TRBD1. V lost 5 bases and J lost 6; bases outside the gene matches: 3. Germline V CDR1 and CDR2: LNHDA, SQIVND (reference sequence). The CDR3 totals 12 residues. CDR3 nucleotide sequence: TGTGCCAGTAGTGACAGGGTCCATGGCTACACCTTC. Protein: CASSDRVHGYTF.

The chain uses TRBV7-6 and TRBJ2-5; possibly TRBD2 for D (7 bases). Germline V gene lookup returns CDR1 SGHVS and CDR2 FNYEAQ. Trimming stripped 0 bases from V and 5 bases from J, with 16 bases between. The CDR3 is 16 residues long. CDR3 protein: CASSLAIRTGGETQYF. CDR3 sequence (DNA): TGTGCCAGCAGCTTAGCTATCAGGACGGGGGGCGAGACCCAGTACTTC.

The CDR3 DNA follows: TGTGCCAGCAGCCCGGGACAGCTCTATGGCTACACCTTC. Its translation: CASSPGQLYGYTF. The V gene is TRBV6-5, the J gene TRBJ1-2; 7 nucleotides match TRBD1. The CDR3 consists of 13 residues. The V gene's germline CDR1 is MNHEY and CDR2 SVGAGI. The V segment lost 6 bases and the J segment 4 bases; nucleotides outside the gene matches: 5.

The chain is built from TRBV21-1 and TRBJ1-5; TRBD1 is the table's D call and was not checked against the DNA. TRBV21-1 is designated a pseudogene. This CDR3 is 15 amino acids long. Here the CDR3 reads CASTVRDRGDQPQHF. As DNA, the CDR3 is TGTGCCAGCACAGTCCGGGACAGAGGGGATCAGCCCCAGCATTTT.

This clone came up once. This chain joins TRBV4-1 and TRBJ1-1; unclear D gene. Deletions cut 1 base from V and 5 bases from J, with 11 bases between. Germline CDR1 is MGHRA and CDR2 is YSYEKL. CDR3 length: 14 amino acids. The CDR3 region has the DNA TGCGCCAGCAGCCAAGTAGCCCTTCGGACTGAAGCTTTCTTT. It yields the protein CASSQVALRTEAFF.

This clone was detected once. The rearrangement links TRBV21-1 to TRBJ2-1; the table's D gene call, TRBD2, was not cross checked with the DNA. TRBV21-1 is deemed a pseudogene. The length of the CDR3 is 16 residues. DNA for the CDR3: TGTGCCAGCAGGGAGGGGCCAGGATACCATTACAATGAGCAGTTCTTC. It encodes CASREGPGYHYNEQFF.

The V gene is TRBV11-2, the J gene TRBJ2-5; D uncertain. The ends were cut back, 5 bases at V and 2 bases at J, with 6 bases in the middle. This CDR3 is built from 12 residues. Germline loops: CDR1 SGHAT, CDR2 FQNNGV. CDR3 nucleotide sequence: TGTGCCAGCAGCCAGCGTCAAGAGACCCAGTACTTC. This sequence encodes CASSQRQETQYF.

The genes are TRBV30 and TRBJ2-2, with 8 bases matching TRBD1. The CDR3 contains 17 residues. J was trimmed by 4 bases and V by 1 base; bases with no gene match: 11. Germline loops: CDR1 GTSNPN, CDR2 SVGIG (reference sequence). The CDR3 bases are TGTGCCTGGAGTGCCCTCAGGACAGGGCGGGCCACCGGGGAGCTGTTTTTT. This codes for CAWSALRTGRATGELFF.

V is TRBV5-5 and J is TRBJ1-5; D unresolved. Trimming shortened V by 2 bases and J by 5 bases, and 11 bases separated the two germline ends. Germline CDR1 is SGHKS and CDR2 is YYEKEE (reference sequence). CDR3 length equals 14 residues. The CDR3 DNA sequence: TGTGCCAGCAGCTTTACCTCCGGAGATCAGCCCCAGCATTTT. Its translation is CASSFTSGDQPQHF. Full variable domain (outside the CDR3, taken from reference TRBV5-5 and TRBJ1-5): DAGVTQSPTHLIKTRGQQVTLRCSPISGHKSVSWYQQVLGQGPQFIFQYYEKEERGRGNFPDRFSARQFPNYSSELNVNALLLGDSALYLCASSFTSGDQPQHFGDGTRLSIL.

The CDR3 region has the DNA TGTGCCTTGACTACGGTAGGGGGTAAAGAGACCCAGTACTTC. It specifies CALTTVGGKETQYF. This chain connects TRBV7-9 to TRBJ2-5; possible D gene TRBD1, 6 bases. CDR1 SEHNR and CDR2 FQNEAQ come from the germline V gene (reference sequence). V was trimmed by 11 bases and J by 3 bases, leaving 19 bases between them. The CDR3 length is 14 residues.

This chain joins TRBV6-5 and TRBJ2-2; TRBD2 is a possible D gene (6 bases). This CDR3 spans 14 amino acids. The V end was cut by 0 bases, the J end by 6 bases, with 8 bases between. Germline V gives CDR1 MNHEY, CDR2 SVGAGI. CDR3 sequence reads: CASSYSTSPGELFF. DNA for the CDR3: TGTGCCAGCAGTTACTCAACTAGCCCCGGGGAGCTGTTTTTT.

A single count supports this clone. The J gene is TRBJ2-1, the V gene TRBV19; 9 bases fit TRBD1. From germline, CDR1 is LNHDA and CDR2 SQIVND (reference sequence). J lost 0 bases, V lost 8 bases, and 8 bases had no gene match. This CDR3 is built from 16 residues. CDR3 loop: CASLGGQGSSYNEQFF. The CDR3 region has the DNA TGTGCCAGTCTGGGGGGACAGGGCAGCTCCTACAATGAGCAGTTCTTC.

This rearrangement joins TRBV7-6 to TRBJ2-3, with TRBD1 identical over 7 bases. The ends lost 0 bases at V and 5 bases at J; junction bases unmatched: 8. Germline CDR1 is SGHVS and CDR2 is FNYEAQ. CDR3 size: 16 residues. The CDR3 protein is CASSLAAQGQEDTQYF. The CDR3 nucleotides are TGTGCCAGCAGCTTAGCTGCACAGGGGCAGGAAGATACGCAGTATTTT.

V and J are TRBV19 and TRBJ1-1; D is undetermined. This CDR3 is built from 17 residues. Germline CDR1 and CDR2: LNHDA and SQIVND (reference sequence). The germline V and J ends were trimmed by 2 bases and 0 bases, with 16 bases remaining between them. CDR3 loop: CASSIFSRVGVNTEAFF. The CDR3 DNA follows: TGTGCCAGTAGTATATTCTCCCGCGTCGGAGTGAACACTGAAGCTTTCTTT.

This clone has only a few counts. The chain is built from TRBV2 and TRBJ2-2; 12 bases line up with TRBD2. Trimming took 6 bases from V and 6 from J; bases not matched to a gene: 5. The CDR3 is 15 residues long. Per germline, CDR1 SNHLY and CDR2 FYNNEI. The CDR3 region has the DNA TGTGCCAGCAGATCGACTAGCGGGAGCGCCGGGGAGCTGTTTTTT. Amino acid sequence: CASRSTSGSAGELFF.

The rearrangement uses TRBV2 and TRBJ1-1; D is possibly TRBD1 (5 bases). Germline loops: CDR1 SNHLY, CDR2 FYNNEI. This CDR3 region has 15 residues. The V gene lost 6 bases and the J gene lost 5 bases, with 19 bases spanning the gap. In DNA form, the CDR3 reads TGTGCCAGCAGCGAGCAGGGTGGTTTGAGTACTGAAGCTTTCTTT. Protein sequence: CASSEQGGLSTEAFF.

This clone appeared a single time. The chain joins TRBV11-2 to TRBJ2-2; weak D call: TRBD1 (5 bases). V lost 5 bases and J 4 bases, leaving 5 bases between the germline ends. CDR3 length equals 12 residues. CDR1 is SGHAT, CDR2 FQNNGV, per germline. DNA of the CDR3: TGTGCCAGCAGCAGGGGCACCGGGGAGCTGTTTTTT. The encoded protein is CASSRGTGELFF.

The gene calls are TRBV4-1 and TRBJ1-1; no clear D. Germline V gene sequence: CDR1 MGHRA, CDR2 YSYEKL. Trimming left V 3 bases short and J 8 bases short, with 10 bases between. CDR3 length: 12 residues. The DNA of the CDR3 is TGCGCCAGCAGCCAGCCGGGTATAGAAGCTTTCTTT. Translation gives CASSQPGIEAFF.

The V and J genes are TRBV5-6 and TRBJ1-2; D is perhaps TRBD1 (6 bases). The CDR3 is 13 amino acids. Germline V gene sequence: CDR1 SGHDT, CDR2 YYEEEE. The V end was cut by 5 bases, the J end by 6 bases, with 14 bases between. The CDR3 DNA reads as TGTGCCAGCAGACAGGGTTTCGCGGATGGCTACACCTTC. Protein: CASRQGFADGYTF.

The V call is TRBV14, the J call TRBJ2-7, with a possible D match to TRBD1 (5 bases). Germline CDR1 SGHDN, CDR2 FVKESK. This CDR3 region has 14 residues. V was cut by 4 bases and J by 3 bases, with 13 bases left in between. The CDR3 here is CASSPYPQGYEQYF. The CDR3 DNA follows: TGTGCCAGCAGCCCATACCCCCAGGGCTACGAGCAGTACTTC.

This clone came up a few times. The V call is TRBV6-1, the J call TRBJ1-1; TRBD1 is a possible D gene (5 bases). Trimming removed 1 base from V and 3 bases from J, with 12 bases in between. Looked up from germline, CDR1 is MNHNS and CDR2 is SASEGT. The CDR3 covers 15 residues. As DNA, the CDR3 is TGTGCCAGCAGTGAAGAGGCTGGGGGGGACACTGAAGCTTTCTTT. This sequence encodes CASSEEAGGDTEAFF.